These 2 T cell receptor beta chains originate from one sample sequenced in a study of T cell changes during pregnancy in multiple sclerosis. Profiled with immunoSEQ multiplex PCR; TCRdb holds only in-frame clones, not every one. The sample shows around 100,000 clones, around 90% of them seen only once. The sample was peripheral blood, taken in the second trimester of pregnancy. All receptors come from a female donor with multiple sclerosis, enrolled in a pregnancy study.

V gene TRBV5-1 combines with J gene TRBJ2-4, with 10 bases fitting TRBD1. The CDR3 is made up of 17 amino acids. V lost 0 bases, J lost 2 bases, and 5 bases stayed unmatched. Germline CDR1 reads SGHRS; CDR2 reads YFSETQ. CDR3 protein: CASSLAGQGRTKNIQYF. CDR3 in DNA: TGCGCCAGCAGCTTGGCGGGACAGGGGCGGACCAAAAACATTCAGTACTTC.

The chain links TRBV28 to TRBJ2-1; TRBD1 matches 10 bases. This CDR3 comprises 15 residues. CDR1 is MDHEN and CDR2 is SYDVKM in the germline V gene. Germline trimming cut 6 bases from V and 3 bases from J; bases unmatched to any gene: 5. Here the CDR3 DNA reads TGTGCCAGCAGCCCCGGGACAGGGGACTACAATGAGCAGTTCTTC. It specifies CASSPGTGDYNEQFF.